Listed below are T cell receptor beta chains from one sample, sequenced in a study of T cells expressing NK-cell markers. TCRdb re-called the 5' RACE reads and catalogs CDR3 proteins one per entry, DNA excluded. The sample totals about 550,000 distinct CDR3 sequences. Sequenced input: blood T cells: a sorted CD56 or NKG2C T cell subset, CD4+ or CD8+ T cells, or bulk PBMC T cells (not recorded which). The source of these receptors is a young man in good health. Each CDR3 is given with its conserved first and last residue.

j_call: TRBJ2-2; v_call: TRBV5-1; cdr3_aa: CASSWTSVGTGELFF
j_call: TRBJ2-7; v_call: TRBV28; cdr3_aa: CATIALTELPYEQYF
j_call: TRBJ1-1; v_call: TRBV12-3/TRBV12-4; cdr3_aa: CASIYFGELNTEAFF
j_call: TRBJ1-4; v_call: TRBV24-1; cdr3_aa: CATAWAPKGTNEKLFF
j_call: TRBJ1-3; v_call: TRBV18; cdr3_aa: CASADSDSGNTIYF
j_call: TRBJ1-5; v_call: TRBV3-1; cdr3_aa: CASSQVRGSPQHF
j_call: TRBJ1-1; v_call: TRBV25-1; cdr3_aa: CASRTGENTEAFF
j_call: TRBJ1-1; v_call: TRBV12-3/TRBV12-4; cdr3_aa: CASSFAGSPEAFF
j_call: TRBJ2-5; v_call: TRBV7-6; cdr3_aa: CASSPNGAGETQYF
j_call: TRBJ2-3; v_call: TRBV4-2; cdr3_aa: CASSQDRGGDTQYF
j_call: TRBJ2-3; v_call: TRBV12-3/TRBV12-4; cdr3_aa: CASSSATDTQYF
j_call: TRBJ1-4; v_call: TRBV29-1; cdr3_aa: CSVEDASVESGEKLFF
j_call: TRBJ1-5; v_call: TRBV19; cdr3_aa: CASSTPTLTGLSKPQHF
j_call: TRBJ2-7; v_call: TRBV12-3/TRBV12-4; cdr3_aa: CASSTLAGAGYEQYF
j_call: TRBJ2-5; v_call: TRBV6-5; cdr3_aa: CASSFRPSSTTPRYF
j_call: TRBJ2-1; v_call: TRBV5-1; cdr3_aa: CASSWGNEQFF
j_call: TRBJ1-2; v_call: TRBV4-3; cdr3_aa: CASSPTGTSGYTF
j_call: TRBJ1-3; v_call: TRBV12-3/TRBV12-4; cdr3_aa: CASSPSRTGNTIYF
j_call: TRBJ2-3; v_call: TRBV7-2; cdr3_aa: CASSLRPSGAGGTDTQYF
j_call: TRBJ2-5; v_call: TRBV5-1; cdr3_aa: CASSPSGGEETQYF
j_call: TRBJ2-2; v_call: TRBV29-1; cdr3_aa: CSVSENTGELFF
j_call: TRBJ2-4; v_call: TRBV20-1; cdr3_aa: CSASRMGAAKNIQYF
j_call: TRBJ1-1; v_call: TRBV12-3/TRBV12-4; cdr3_aa: CASRRGGGAPTGQKAFF
j_call: TRBJ2-1; v_call: TRBV5-6; cdr3_aa: CASSFEGRQAYNEQFF
j_call: TRBJ1-1; v_call: TRBV4-3; cdr3_aa: CASSQKTVNTEAFF
j_call: TRBJ2-7; v_call: TRBV20-1; cdr3_aa: CSASDQGSHDEQYF
j_call: TRBJ2-1; v_call: TRBV29-1; cdr3_aa: CSVEAGQTYNEQFF
j_call: TRBJ2-1; v_call: TRBV20-1; cdr3_aa: CSAATGLQVGHEQFF